This is a list of T cell receptor beta chains from one sample in a study of blood T cell repertoires in COVID-19. The protocol was immunoSEQ multiplex PCR, while the TCRdb copy is restricted to in-frame clones and leaves out a portion. Of fewer than 700,000 clones in the sample, about 89% were seen once. Sequencing was performed on peripheral blood. The receptors originated from a woman aged 45 to 65 with COVID-19, enrolled during active disease. The CDR3 runs from the conserved cysteine through the conserved F or W. D genes are given only for firm matches. Expanded clones get a size class; other rows say once, few or many, or leave the size out.

v_call: TRBV5-1; cdr3_length: 14; d_call: TRBD1; j_call: TRBJ1-1; clone_size: -; cdr3_aa: CASSLNRGNTEAFF; cdr3_nt: TGCGCCAGCAGCCTGAACAGGGGTAACACTGAAGCTTTCTTT
v_call: TRBV6-5; cdr3_length: 14; d_call: -; j_call: TRBJ1-3; clone_size: -; cdr3_aa: CASSYSGARNTIYF; cdr3_nt: TGTGCCAGCAGTTACTCAGGGGCGAGGAACACCATATATTTT
v_call: TRBV4-2; cdr3_length: 16; d_call: TRBD1; j_call: TRBJ2-7; clone_size: once; cdr3_aa: CASSQEGRGSSYEQYF; cdr3_nt: TGTGCCAGCAGCCAAGAAGGCAGGGGGAGTTCCTACGAGCAGTACTTC
v_call: TRBV2; cdr3_length: 12; d_call: -; j_call: TRBJ1-4; clone_size: once; cdr3_aa: CASAGAGEKLFF; cdr3_nt: TGTGCCAGCGCGGGGGCCGGAGAAAAACTGTTTTTT
v_call: TRBV6-5; cdr3_length: 13; d_call: -; j_call: TRBJ1-1; clone_size: -; cdr3_aa: CASSYSAGTEAFF; cdr3_nt: TGTGCCAGCAGTTACTCCGCGGGTACTGAAGCTTTCTTT
v_call: TRBV6-5; cdr3_length: 14; d_call: TRBD1; j_call: TRBJ1-6; clone_size: -; cdr3_aa: CASRRTGGDSPLHF; cdr3_nt: TGTGCCAGCAGGCGGACAGGGGGCGATTCACCCCTCCACTTT
v_call: TRBV5-1; cdr3_length: 16; d_call: TRBD2; j_call: TRBJ2-5; clone_size: -; cdr3_aa: CASSPTGLAGQETQYF; cdr3_nt: TGCGCCAGCAGCCCAACAGGACTAGCGGGACAAGAGACCCAGTACTTC
v_call: TRBV28; cdr3_length: 14; d_call: -; j_call: TRBJ1-1; clone_size: -; cdr3_aa: CASSPPSVNTEAFF; cdr3_nt: TGTGCCAGCAGTCCCCCCTCTGTGAACACTGAAGCTTTCTTT
v_call: TRBV6-1; cdr3_length: 15; d_call: -; j_call: TRBJ1-2; clone_size: -; cdr3_aa: CASSESGGANYGYTF; cdr3_nt: TGTGCCAGCAGTGAATCTGGAGGGGCGAACTATGGCTACACCTTC
v_call: TRBV9; cdr3_length: 13; d_call: -; j_call: TRBJ1-2; clone_size: -; cdr3_aa: CASSVGTEYGYTF; cdr3_nt: TGTGCCAGCAGCGTAGGAACAGAGTATGGCTACACCTTC
v_call: TRBV2; cdr3_length: 13; d_call: -; j_call: TRBJ1-4; clone_size: -; cdr3_aa: CATRARGEEKLFF; cdr3_nt: TGTGCCACAAGGGCCCGGGGAGAGGAAAAACTGTTTTTT
v_call: TRBV19; cdr3_length: 14; d_call: TRBD1; j_call: TRBJ1-1; clone_size: once; cdr3_aa: CASSRQGLNTEAFF; cdr3_nt: TGTGCCAGTAGCCGACAGGGGCTGAACACTGAAGCTTTCTTT
v_call: TRBV6-5; cdr3_length: 14; d_call: -; j_call: TRBJ1-1; clone_size: -; cdr3_aa: CASRGGLVNTEAFF; cdr3_nt: TGTGCCAGCAGGGGAGGACTAGTGAACACTGAAGCTTTCTTT
v_call: TRBV9; cdr3_length: 15; d_call: -; j_call: TRBJ2-5; clone_size: -; cdr3_aa: CASSVGAAPQETQYF; cdr3_nt: TGTGCCAGCAGCGTAGGCGCGGCACCGCAAGAGACCCAGTACTTC
v_call: TRBV3-1/TRBV3-2; cdr3_length: 13; d_call: TRBD1; j_call: TRBJ1-1; clone_size: -; cdr3_aa: CASSQGTGVAAFF; cdr3_nt: TGTGCCAGCAGCCAAGGGACAGGGGTTGCAGCTTTCTTT